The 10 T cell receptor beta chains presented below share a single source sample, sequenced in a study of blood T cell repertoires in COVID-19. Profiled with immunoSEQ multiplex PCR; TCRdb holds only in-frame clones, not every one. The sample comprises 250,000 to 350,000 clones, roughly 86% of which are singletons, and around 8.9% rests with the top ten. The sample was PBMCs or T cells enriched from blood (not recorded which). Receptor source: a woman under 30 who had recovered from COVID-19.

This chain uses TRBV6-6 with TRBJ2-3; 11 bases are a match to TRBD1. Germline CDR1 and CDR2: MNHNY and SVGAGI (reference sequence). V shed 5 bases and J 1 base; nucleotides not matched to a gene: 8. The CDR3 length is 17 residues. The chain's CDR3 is CASSLAGTGGGTDTQYF. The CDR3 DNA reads TGTGCCAGCAGTCTCGCCGGGACAGGGGGGGGCACAGATACGCAGTATTTT.

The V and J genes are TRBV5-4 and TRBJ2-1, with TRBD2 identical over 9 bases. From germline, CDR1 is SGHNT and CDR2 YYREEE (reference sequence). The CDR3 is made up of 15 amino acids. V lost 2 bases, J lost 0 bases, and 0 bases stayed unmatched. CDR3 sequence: CASSFSGSSYNEQFF. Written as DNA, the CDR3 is TGTGCCAGCAGCTTTAGCGGGAGCTCCTACAATGAGCAGTTCTTC.

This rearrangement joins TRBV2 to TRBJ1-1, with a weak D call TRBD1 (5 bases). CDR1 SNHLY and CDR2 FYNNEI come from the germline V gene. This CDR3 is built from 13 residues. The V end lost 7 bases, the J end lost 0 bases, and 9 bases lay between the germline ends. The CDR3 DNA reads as TGTGCCAGCACTTCGGACATGAACACTGAAGCTTTCTTT. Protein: CASTSDMNTEAFF.

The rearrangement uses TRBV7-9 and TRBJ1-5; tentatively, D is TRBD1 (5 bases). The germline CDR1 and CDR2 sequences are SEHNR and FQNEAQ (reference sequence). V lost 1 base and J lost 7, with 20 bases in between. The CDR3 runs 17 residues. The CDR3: CASSLDFERGGRQPQHF. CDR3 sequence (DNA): TGTGCCAGCAGCTTAGATTTTGAACGGGGGGGACGACAGCCCCAGCATTTT.

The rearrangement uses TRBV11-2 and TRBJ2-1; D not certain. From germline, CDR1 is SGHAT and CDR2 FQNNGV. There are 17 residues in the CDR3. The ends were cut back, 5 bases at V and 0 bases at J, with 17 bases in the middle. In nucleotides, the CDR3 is TGTGCCAGCAGCCCGACTGGAGCTGCAAGCTCCTACAATGAGCAGTTCTTC. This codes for CASSPTGAASSYNEQFF.

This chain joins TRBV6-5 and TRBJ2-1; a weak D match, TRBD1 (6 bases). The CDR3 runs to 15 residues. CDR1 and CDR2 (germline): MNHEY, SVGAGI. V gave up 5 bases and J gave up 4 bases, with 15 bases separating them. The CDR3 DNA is TGTGCCAGCAGTAAACACCGGGACACATACAATGAGCAGTTCTTC. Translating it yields CASSKHRDTYNEQFF.

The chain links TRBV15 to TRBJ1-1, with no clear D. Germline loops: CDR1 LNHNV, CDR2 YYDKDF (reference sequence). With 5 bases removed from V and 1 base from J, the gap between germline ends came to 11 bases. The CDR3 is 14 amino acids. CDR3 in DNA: TGTGCCACCAGCTTCCCAACTGGGAACACTGAAGCTTTCTTT. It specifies CATSFPTGNTEAFF.

The DNA for the CDR3 is TGTGCCAGCAGCCCCGGGACAGGGCCCGGGGATGAGCAGTTCTTC. Protein: CASSPGTGPGDEQFF. The chain recombines TRBV5-6 with TRBJ2-1; 9 positions match TRBD1. The ends lost 4 bases at V and 8 bases at J; junction bases unmatched: 10. The CDR3 contains 15 residues. Per the germline V gene, CDR1 is SGHDT and CDR2 is YYEEEE.

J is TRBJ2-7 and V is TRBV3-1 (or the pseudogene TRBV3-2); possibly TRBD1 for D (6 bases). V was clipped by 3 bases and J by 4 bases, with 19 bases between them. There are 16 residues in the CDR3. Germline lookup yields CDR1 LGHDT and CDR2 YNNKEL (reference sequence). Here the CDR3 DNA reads TGTGCCAGCAGCCAGGGGTTACAGGGCTCTCCTTACGAGCAGTACTTC. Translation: CASSQGLQGSPYEQYF.

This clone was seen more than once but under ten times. Here the CDR3 DNA reads TGTGCCAGTAGCGACCCGGGACAGGACAATTCACCCCTCCACTTT. As protein: CASSDPGQDNSPLHF. The genes are TRBV19 and TRBJ1-6; TRBD1 aligns across 8 bases. CDR1 is LNHDA and CDR2 is SQIVND in the germline V gene (reference sequence). V lost 6 bases to trimming and J lost 7 bases; unmatched junction nucleotides: 8. The CDR3 spans 15 residues.